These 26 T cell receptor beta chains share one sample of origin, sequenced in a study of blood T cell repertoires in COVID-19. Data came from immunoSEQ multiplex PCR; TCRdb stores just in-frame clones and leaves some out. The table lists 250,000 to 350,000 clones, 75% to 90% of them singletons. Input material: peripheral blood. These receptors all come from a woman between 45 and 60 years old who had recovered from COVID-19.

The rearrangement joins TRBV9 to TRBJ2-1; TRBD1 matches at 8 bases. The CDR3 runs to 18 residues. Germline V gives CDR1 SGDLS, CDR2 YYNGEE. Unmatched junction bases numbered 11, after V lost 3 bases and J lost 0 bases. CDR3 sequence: CASSGDRGPLSSYNEQFF. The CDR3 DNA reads TGTGCCAGCAGCGGAGACAGGGGACCACTTAGCTCCTACAATGAGCAGTTCTTC.

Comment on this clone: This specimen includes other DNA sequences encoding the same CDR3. The CDR3 is CASSPPGQGNTIYF. For the CDR3, the DNA is TGTGCCAGCTCACCACCGGGACAGGGAAACACCATATATTTT. This chain connects TRBV18 to TRBJ1-3; 7 bases are a match to TRBD1. The V gene's germline CDR1 is KGHSH and CDR2 LQKENI. J was trimmed by 4 bases and V by 0 bases; bases with no gene match: 0. The CDR3 has 14 residues.

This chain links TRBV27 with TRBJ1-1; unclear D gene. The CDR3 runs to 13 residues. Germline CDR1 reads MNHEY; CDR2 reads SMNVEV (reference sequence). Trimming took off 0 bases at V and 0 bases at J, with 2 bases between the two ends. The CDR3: CASSLSMNTEAFF. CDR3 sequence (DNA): TGTGCCAGCAGTTTATCTATGAACACTGAAGCTTTCTTT.

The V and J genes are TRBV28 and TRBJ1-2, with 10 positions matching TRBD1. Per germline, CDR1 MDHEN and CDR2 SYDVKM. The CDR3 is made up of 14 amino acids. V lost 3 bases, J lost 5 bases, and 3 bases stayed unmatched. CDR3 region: CASSFGTGVYGYTF. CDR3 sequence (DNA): TGTGCCAGCAGTTTCGGGACAGGGGTATATGGCTACACCTTC.

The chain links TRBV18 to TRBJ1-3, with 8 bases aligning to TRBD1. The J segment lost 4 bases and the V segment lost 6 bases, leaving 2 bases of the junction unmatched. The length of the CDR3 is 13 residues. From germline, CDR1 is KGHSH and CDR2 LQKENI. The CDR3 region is CASSTGAGNTIYF. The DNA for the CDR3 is TGTGCCAGCTCGACAGGGGCAGGAAACACCATATATTTT.

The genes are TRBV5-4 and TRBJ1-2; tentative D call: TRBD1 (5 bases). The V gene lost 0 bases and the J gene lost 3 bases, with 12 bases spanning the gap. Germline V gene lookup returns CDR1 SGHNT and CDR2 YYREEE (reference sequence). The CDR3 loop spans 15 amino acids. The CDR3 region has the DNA TGTGCCAGCAGCTTGGGTTCAGGGATTGACTATGGCTACACCTTC. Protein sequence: CASSLGSGIDYGYTF.

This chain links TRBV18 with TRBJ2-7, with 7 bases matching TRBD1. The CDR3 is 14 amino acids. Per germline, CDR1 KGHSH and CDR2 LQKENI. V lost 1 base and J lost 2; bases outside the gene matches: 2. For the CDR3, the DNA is TGTGCCAGCTCACCACAAGGACAGGCCTACGAGCAGTACTTC. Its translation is CASSPQGQAYEQYF.

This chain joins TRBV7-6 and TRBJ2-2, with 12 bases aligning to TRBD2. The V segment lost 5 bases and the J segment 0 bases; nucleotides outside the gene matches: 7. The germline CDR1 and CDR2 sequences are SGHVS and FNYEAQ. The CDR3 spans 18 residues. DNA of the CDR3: TGTGCCAGCAGCATGGGACTAGCGGGTAGCGCGAACACCGGGGAGCTGTTTTTT. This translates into CASSMGLAGSANTGELFF. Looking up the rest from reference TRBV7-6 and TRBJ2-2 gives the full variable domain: GAGVSQSPRYKVTKRGQDVALRCDPISGHVSLYWYRQALGQGPEFLTYFNYEAQQDKSGLPNDRFSAERPEGSISTLTIQRTEQRDSAMYRCASSMGLAGSANTGELFFGEGSRLTVL.

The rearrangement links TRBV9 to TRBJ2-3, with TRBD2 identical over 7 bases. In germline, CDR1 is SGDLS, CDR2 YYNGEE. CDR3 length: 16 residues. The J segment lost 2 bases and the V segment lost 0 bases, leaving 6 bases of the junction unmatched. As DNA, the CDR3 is TGTGCCAGCAGCGTAGAACCTAGCGGCCTCACAGATACGCAGTATTTT. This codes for CASSVEPSGLTDTQYF.

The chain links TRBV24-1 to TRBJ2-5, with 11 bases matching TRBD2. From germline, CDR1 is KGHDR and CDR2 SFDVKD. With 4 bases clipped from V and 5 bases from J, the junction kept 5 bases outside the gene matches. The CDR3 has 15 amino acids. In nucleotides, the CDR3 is TGTGCCACCAGTGAAATAGCGGGAGGGGTCGAGACCCAGTACTTC. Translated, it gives CATSEIAGGVETQYF.

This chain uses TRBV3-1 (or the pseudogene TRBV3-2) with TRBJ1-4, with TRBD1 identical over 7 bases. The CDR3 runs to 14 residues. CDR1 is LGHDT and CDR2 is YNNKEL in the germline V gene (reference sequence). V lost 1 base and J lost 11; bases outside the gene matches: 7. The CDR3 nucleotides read TGTGCCAGCAGCCAAGGGGACAGCGGATGGAAACTGTTTTTT. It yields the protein CASSQGDSGWKLFF.

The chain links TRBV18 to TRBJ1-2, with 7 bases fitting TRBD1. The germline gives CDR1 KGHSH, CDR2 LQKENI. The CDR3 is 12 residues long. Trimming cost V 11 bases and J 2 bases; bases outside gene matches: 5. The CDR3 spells CAGQGENYGYTF. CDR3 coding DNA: TGTGCCGGGCAGGGGGAGAACTATGGCTACACCTTC.

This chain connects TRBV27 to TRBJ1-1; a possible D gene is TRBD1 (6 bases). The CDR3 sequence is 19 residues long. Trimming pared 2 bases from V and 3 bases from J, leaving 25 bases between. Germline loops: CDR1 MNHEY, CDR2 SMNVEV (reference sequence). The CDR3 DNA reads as TGTGCCAGCAGTTTAACCCGGGGAGAGTTCATAAAGGGGGACACTGAAGCTTTCTTT. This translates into CASSLTRGEFIKGDTEAFF.

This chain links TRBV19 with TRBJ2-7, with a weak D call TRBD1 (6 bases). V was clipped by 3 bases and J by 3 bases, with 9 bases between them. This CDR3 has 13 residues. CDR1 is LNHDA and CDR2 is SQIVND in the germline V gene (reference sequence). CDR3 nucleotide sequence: TGTGCCAGTAGTATTGCAGGGGACTACGAGCAGTACTTC. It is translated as CASSIAGDYEQYF.

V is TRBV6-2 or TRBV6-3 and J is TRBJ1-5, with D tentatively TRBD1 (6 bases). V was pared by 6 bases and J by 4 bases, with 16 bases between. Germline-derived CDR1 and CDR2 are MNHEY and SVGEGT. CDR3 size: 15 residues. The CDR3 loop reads CASSSTGSTNQPQHF. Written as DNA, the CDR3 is TGTGCCAGCAGCTCCACAGGGAGTACTAATCAGCCCCAGCATTTT.

CDR3 in DNA: TGTGCCAGCAGCTCGGAGCGGGGGCGGAGAGATACGCAGTATTTT. It specifies CASSSERGRRDTQYF. The gene calls are TRBV11-3 and TRBJ2-3; 8 nucleotides line up with TRBD2. The germline V gene encodes CDR1 SGHNT and CDR2 YENEEA. Losses at the gene ends were 4 bases for V and 5 bases for J; bases not matched to a gene: 8. The CDR3 is 15 amino acids.

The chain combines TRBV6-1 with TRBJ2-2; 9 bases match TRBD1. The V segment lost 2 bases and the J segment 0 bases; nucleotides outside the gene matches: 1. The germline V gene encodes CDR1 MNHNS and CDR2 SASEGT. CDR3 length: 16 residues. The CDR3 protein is CASSERTGANTGELFF. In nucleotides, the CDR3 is TGTGCCAGCAGTGAACGGACAGGGGCGAACACCGGGGAGCTGTTTTTT.

The CDR3 sequence: CASSFGQLQETQYF. Written as DNA, the CDR3 is TGCGCCAGCAGCTTCGGACAGCTTCAAGAGACCCAGTACTTC. The chain uses TRBV5-1 and TRBJ2-5; tentative D call: TRBD1 (6 bases). Trimming removed 2 bases from V and 2 bases from J, with 10 bases in between. Germline loops: CDR1 SGHRS, CDR2 YFSETQ. The CDR3 length is 14 residues.

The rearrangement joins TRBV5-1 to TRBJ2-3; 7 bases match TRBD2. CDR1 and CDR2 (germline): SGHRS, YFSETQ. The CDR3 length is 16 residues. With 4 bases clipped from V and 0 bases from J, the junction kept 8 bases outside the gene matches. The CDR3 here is CASSPLGRGSTDTQYF. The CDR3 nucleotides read TGCGCCAGCAGCCCTCTTGGGCGGGGGAGCACAGATACGCAGTATTTT.

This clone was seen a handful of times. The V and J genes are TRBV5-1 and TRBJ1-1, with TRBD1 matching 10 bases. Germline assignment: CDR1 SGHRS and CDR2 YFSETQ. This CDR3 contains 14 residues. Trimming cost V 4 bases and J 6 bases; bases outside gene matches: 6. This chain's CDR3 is CASSRGTGVAEAFF. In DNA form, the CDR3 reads TGCGCCAGCAGCCGGGGGACAGGGGTGGCTGAAGCTTTCTTT.

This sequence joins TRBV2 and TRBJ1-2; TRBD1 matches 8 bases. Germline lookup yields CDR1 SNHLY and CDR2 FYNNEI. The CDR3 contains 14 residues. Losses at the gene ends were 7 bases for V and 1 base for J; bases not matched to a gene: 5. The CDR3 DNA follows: TGTGCCAGCAAAAGGGACAGGAATAACTATGGCTACACCTTC. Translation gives CASKRDRNNYGYTF.

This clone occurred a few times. The CDR3 loop reads CAWSASLAGGLQETQYF. The DNA of the CDR3 is TGTGCCTGGAGTGCCTCACTAGCGGGGGGGCTCCAAGAGACCCAGTACTTC. The rearrangement joins TRBV30 to TRBJ2-5; the match to TRBD2 covers 13 bases. Germline CDR1 reads GTSNPN; CDR2 reads SVGIG (reference sequence). CDR3 length: 17 amino acids. Unmatched junction bases numbered 6, after V lost 1 base and J lost 1 base.

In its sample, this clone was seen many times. The CDR3 region has the DNA TGTGCCTGGAGTAGGGACAATAATCAGCCCCAGCATTTT. It codes for CAWSRDNNQPQHF. The chain is built from TRBV30 and TRBJ1-5; D might be TRBD1 (6 bases). This CDR3 has 13 residues. Trimming took off 2 bases at V and 4 bases at J, with 9 bases between the two ends. Germline CDR1 GTSNPN, CDR2 SVGIG (reference sequence).

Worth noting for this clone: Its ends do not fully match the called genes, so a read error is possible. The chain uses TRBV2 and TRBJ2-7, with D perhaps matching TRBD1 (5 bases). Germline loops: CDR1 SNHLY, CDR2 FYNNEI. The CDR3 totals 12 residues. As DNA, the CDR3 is TGTGCCAGCAGTGAAGGAGTCAGGGATAGGCACTTC. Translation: CASSEGVRDRHF.

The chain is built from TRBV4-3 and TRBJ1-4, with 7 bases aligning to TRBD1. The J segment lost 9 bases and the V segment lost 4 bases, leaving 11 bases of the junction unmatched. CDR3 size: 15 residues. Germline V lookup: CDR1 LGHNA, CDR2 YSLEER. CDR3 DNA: TGCGCCAGCAGCCCGCGAAGAGACAGGGTACAAAAACTGTTTTTT. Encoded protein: CASSPRRDRVQKLFF.

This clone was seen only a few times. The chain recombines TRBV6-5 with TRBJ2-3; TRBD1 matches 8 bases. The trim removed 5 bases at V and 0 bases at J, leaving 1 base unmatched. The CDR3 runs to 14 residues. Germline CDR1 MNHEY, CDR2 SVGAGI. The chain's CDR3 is CASSRQGSTDTQYF. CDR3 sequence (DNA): TGTGCCAGCAGTAGACAGGGGAGCACAGATACGCAGTATTTT.